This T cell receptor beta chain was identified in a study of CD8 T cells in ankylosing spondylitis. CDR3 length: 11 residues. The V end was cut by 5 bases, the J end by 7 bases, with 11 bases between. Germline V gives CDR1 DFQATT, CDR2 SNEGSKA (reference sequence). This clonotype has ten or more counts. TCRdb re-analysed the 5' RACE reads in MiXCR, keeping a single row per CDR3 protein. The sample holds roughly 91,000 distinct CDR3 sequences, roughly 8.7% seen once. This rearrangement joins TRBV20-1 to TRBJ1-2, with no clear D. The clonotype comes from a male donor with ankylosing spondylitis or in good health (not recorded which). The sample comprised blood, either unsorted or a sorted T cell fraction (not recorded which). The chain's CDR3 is CSAPRGGGYTF. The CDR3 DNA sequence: TGCAGTGCTCCGCGGGGAGGTGGCTACACCTTC.